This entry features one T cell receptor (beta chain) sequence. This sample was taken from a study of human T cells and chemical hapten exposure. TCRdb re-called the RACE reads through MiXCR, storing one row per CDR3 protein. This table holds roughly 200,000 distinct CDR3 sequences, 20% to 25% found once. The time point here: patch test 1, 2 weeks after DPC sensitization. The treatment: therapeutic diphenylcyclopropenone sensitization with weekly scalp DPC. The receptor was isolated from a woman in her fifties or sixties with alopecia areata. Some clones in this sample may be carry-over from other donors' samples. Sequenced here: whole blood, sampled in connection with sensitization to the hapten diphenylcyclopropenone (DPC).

In DNA, the CDR3 is TGTGCCAGCAGCCAAAGCACCGGGGACTATGGCTACACCTTC. It yields the protein CASSQSTGDYGYTF. V and J are TRBV7-2 and TRBJ1-2; D unresolved. The length of the CDR3 is 14 residues. The V end lost 5 bases, the J end lost 3 bases, and 13 bases lay between the germline ends. Germline lookup yields CDR1 SGHTA and CDR2 FQGNSA.